The sequence of this TCR beta chain was determined in a study of blood T cell repertoires in COVID-19. This CDR3 is built from 12 residues. V was pared by 6 bases and J by 6 bases, with 6 bases between. In germline, CDR1 is MNHEY, CDR2 SVGAGI. Assay used: immunoSEQ multiplex PCR; TCRdb lists only in-frame clones, some missing. The data show about 160,000 clones, approximately 86% seen once. This chain joins TRBV6-5 and TRBJ2-6; the D gene is possibly TRBD1 (5 bases). This clonotype originated in a woman in her forties with COVID-19, enrolled during active disease. The sequenced material came from peripheral blood. The CDR3 sequence: CASRGLANVLTF. The CDR3 nucleotides are TGTGCCAGCAGGGGGCTGGCCAACGTCCTGACTTTC.